The next 6 T cell receptor beta chains were all read from a single sample in a study of early T cells in non-severe SARS-CoV-2 infection. TCRdb used MiXCR to reprocess the 5' RACE reads, holding one entry per CDR3 protein. This sample has approximately 27,000 distinct CDR3 sequences, with 8.5% to 10% found just once. Sequenced sample: whole blood. These receptors were obtained from an adult who was a healthcare worker with PCR-confirmed SARS-CoV-2 infection or an uninfected control (not recorded which).

This clonotype appeared a few times. The chain employs TRBV6-4 and TRBJ2-4; 11 bases agree with TRBD2. Germline V gene sequence: CDR1 MRHNA, CDR2 SNTAGT. The CDR3 extends over 16 amino acids. V lost 6 bases and J lost 0; bases outside the gene matches: 4. Here the CDR3 DNA reads TGTGCCAGCAGCCTCACTAGCGGGGGAGCCAAAAACATTCAGTACTTC. As protein: CASSLTSGGAKNIQYF.

This clonotype has ten or more counts. The genes are TRBV12-3 or TRBV12-4 and TRBJ2-5, with 9 bases identical to TRBD2. This CDR3 is built from 16 residues. V shed 8 bases, J shed 5 bases, and the junction held 15 bases outside the gene matches. CDR3 DNA sequence: TGTGCCAGCGGAGGGACCTTAGCGGGGGCCAGGGAGACCCAGTACTTC. This gives the protein CASGGTLAGARETQYF.

At least ten counts were recorded for this clonotype. The V gene is TRBV7-6, the J gene TRBJ2-2; 14 bases are shared with TRBD2. The CDR3 is 17 residues long. Germline CDR1 is SGHVS and CDR2 is FNYEAQ. V lost 5 bases and J lost 4; bases outside the gene matches: 6. This CDR3 reads CASSPTGTSGGTGELFF. DNA for the CDR3: TGTGCCAGCAGCCCTACCGGGACTAGCGGGGGCACCGGGGAGCTGTTTTTT.

This chain joins TRBV14 and TRBJ1-6, with D unresolved. V gave up 2 bases and J gave up 8 bases, with 7 bases separating them. The germline CDR1 and CDR2 sequences are SGHDN and FVKESK. The CDR3 loop spans 13 amino acids. The CDR3 protein is CASSQIIDSPLHF. The CDR3 nucleotides are TGTGCCAGCAGCCAAATAATTGATTCACCCCTCCACTTT.

This clonotype has at least ten counts. This sequence joins TRBV18 and TRBJ2-1; 10 bases agree with TRBD1. The CDR3 consists of 17 residues. V lost 0 bases, J lost 5 bases, and 7 bases stayed unmatched. CDR1 KGHSH and CDR2 LQKENI come from the germline V gene. The CDR3 sequence is CASSPPGTGVINNEQFF. DNA for the CDR3: TGTGCCAGCTCACCACCCGGGACAGGGGTAATAAACAATGAGCAGTTCTTC.

This clonotype was recorded many times. This chain joins TRBV25-1 and TRBJ2-2; the D call may be TRBD1 or TRBD2 (5 bases each). CDR1 MGHDK and CDR2 SYGVNS come from the germline V gene. Trimming took 3 bases from V and 6 from J, leaving 11 bases between them. The CDR3 totals 14 residues. CDR3 residues: CASSDGRGAGELFF. The CDR3 DNA is TGTGCCAGCAGTGACGGACGGGGCGCCGGGGAGCTGTTTTTT.